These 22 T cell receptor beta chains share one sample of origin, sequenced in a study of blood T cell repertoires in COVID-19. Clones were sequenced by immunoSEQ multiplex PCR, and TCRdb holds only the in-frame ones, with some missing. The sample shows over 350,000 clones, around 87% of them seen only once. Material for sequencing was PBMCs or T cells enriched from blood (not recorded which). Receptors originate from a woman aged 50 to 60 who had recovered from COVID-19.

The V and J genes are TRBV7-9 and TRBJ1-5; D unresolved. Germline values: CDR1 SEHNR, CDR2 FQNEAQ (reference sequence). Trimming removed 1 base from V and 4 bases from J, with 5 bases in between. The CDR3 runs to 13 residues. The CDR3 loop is CASSLEANQPQHF. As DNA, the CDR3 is TGTGCCAGCAGCTTAGAAGCGAATCAGCCCCAGCATTTT.

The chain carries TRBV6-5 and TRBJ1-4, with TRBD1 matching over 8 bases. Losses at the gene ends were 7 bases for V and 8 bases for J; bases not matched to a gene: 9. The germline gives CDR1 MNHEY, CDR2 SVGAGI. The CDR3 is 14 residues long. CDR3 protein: CASKEGQAGEKLFF. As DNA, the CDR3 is TGTGCCAGCAAAGAGGGACAGGCCGGGGAAAAACTGTTTTTT.

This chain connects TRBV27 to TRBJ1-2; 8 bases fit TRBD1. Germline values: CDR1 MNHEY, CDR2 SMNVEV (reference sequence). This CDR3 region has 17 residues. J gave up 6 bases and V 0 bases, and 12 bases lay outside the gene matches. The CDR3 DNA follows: TGTGCCAGCAGTTTATCCCTCCCAGGGGGCCCGAAAAATGGCTACACCTTC. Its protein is CASSLSLPGGPKNGYTF.

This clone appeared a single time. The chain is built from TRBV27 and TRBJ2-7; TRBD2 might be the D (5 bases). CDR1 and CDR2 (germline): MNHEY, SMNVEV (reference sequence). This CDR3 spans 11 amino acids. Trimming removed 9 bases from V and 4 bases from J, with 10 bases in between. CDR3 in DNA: TGTGCCAGGGAGGACGGATACGAGCAGTACTTC. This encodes CAREDGYEQYF.

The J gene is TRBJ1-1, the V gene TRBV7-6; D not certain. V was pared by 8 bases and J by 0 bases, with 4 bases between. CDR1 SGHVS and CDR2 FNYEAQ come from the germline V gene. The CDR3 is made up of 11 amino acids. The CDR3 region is CASAVNTEAFF. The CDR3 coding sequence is TGTGCCAGCGCGGTGAACACTGAAGCTTTCTTT.

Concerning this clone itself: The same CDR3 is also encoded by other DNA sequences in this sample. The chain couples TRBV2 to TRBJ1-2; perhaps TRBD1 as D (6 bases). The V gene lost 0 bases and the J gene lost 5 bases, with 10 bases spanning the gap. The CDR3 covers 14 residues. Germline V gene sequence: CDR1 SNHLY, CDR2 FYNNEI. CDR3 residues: CASSEAGQGYGYTF. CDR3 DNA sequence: TGTGCCAGCAGTGAAGCGGGCCAGGGGTATGGCTACACCTTC. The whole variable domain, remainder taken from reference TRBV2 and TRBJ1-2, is EPEVTQTPSHQVTQMGQEVILRCVPISNHLYFYWYRQILGQKVEFLVSFYNNEISEKSEIFDDQFSVERPDGSNFTLKIRSTKLEDSAMYFCASSEAGQGYGYTFGSGTRLTVV.

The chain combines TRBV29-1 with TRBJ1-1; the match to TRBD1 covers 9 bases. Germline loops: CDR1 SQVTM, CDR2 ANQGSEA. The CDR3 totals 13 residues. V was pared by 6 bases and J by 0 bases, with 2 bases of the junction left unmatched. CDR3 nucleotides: TGCAGCGTCGGGACAGGGATGAACACTGAAGCTTTCTTT. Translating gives CSVGTGMNTEAFF.

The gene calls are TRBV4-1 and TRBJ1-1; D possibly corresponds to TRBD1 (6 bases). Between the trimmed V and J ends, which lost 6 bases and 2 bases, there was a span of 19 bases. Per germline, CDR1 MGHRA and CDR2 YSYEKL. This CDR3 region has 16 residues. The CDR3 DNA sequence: TGCGCCAGCAGTCAACTACAGGGTTTCTTAAACACTGAAGCTTTCTTT. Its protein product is CASSQLQGFLNTEAFF.

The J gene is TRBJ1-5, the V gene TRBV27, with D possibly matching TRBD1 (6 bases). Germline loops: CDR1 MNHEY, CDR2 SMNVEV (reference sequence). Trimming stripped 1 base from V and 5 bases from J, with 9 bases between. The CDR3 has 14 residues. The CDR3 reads CASSLLRTDQPQHF. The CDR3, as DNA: TGTGCCAGCAGTTTATTAAGGACAGATCAGCCCCAGCATTTT.

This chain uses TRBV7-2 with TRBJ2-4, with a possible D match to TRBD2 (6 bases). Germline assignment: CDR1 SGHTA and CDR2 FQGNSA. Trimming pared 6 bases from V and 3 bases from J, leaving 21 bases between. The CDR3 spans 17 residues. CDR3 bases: TGTGCCAGCAGTCCCTCGCGGGGCCCTCTGGGCAAAAACATTCAGTACTTC. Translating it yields CASSPSRGPLGKNIQYF. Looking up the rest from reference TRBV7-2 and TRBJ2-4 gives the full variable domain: GAGVSQSPSNKVTEKGKDVELRCDPISGHTALYWYRQSLGQGLEFLIYFQGNSAPDKSGLPSDRFSAERTGGSVSTLTIQRTQQEDSAVYLCASSPSRGPLGKNIQYFGAGTRLSVL.

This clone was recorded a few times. DNA of the CDR3: TGTGCCAGCAGCCGGTTAAGCGGGGGGTACCACAATGAGCAGTTCTTC. It codes for CASSRLSGGYHNEQFF. The chain employs TRBV14 and TRBJ2-1; 9 nucleotides agree with TRBD2. The germline V gene has CDR1 SGHDN and CDR2 FVKESK. V lost 4 bases and J lost 5; bases outside the gene matches: 9. The CDR3 contains 16 residues.

The CDR3, as DNA: TGTGCCAGCAGTACGGGCGGGGCCCCCTCCTACGAGCAGTACTTC. It is translated as CASSTGGAPSYEQYF. V is TRBV7-9 and J is TRBJ2-7; TRBD2 might be the D (6 bases). CDR1 and CDR2 from the germline V gene are SEHNR and FQNEAQ (reference sequence). V was shortened by 6 bases and J by 0 bases, with 15 bases between the two germline ends. This CDR3 is built from 15 residues.

The chain's CDR3 is CASGLGGLETQYF. The DNA for the CDR3 is TGTGCTAGTGGTTTGGGGGGGCTAGAGACCCAGTACTTC. This chain connects TRBV12-5 to TRBJ2-5; D is perhaps TRBD1 (6 bases). Germline values: CDR1 LGHNT, CDR2 FRNRAP. Trimming pared 1 base from V and 4 bases from J, leaving 7 bases between. CDR3 length: 13 residues.

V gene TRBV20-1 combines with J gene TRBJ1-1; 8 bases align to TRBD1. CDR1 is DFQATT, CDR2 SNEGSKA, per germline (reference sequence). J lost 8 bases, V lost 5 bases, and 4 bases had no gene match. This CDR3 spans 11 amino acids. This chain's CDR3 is CSASRTGEAFF. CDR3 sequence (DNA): TGCAGTGCTTCCCGGACAGGGGAAGCTTTCTTT.

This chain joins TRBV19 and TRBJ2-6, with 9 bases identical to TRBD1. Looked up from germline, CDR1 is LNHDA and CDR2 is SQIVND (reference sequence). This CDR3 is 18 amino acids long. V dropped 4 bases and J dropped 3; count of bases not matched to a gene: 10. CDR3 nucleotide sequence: TGTGCCAGTAGTACACAGGGGGCTATCGCGTTTGGGGCCAACGTCCTGACTTTC. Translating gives CASSTQGAIAFGANVLTF. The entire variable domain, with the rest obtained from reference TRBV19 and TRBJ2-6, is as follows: DGGITQSPKYLFRKEGQNVTLSCEQNLNHDAMYWYRQDPGQGLRLIYYSQIVNDFQKGDIAEGYSVSREKKESFPLTVTSAQKNPTAFYLCASSTQGAIAFGANVLTFGAGSRLTVL.

The CDR3 nucleotides read TGTGCCAGCAGACCGCATAAACAGGGGGCGCATTATGGCTACACCTTC. This translates into CASRPHKQGAHYGYTF. This chain joins TRBV9 and TRBJ1-2; 9 bases map to TRBD1. The CDR3 runs to 16 residues. In germline, CDR1 is SGDLS, CDR2 YYNGEE. V was clipped by 5 bases and J by 5 bases; unmatched bases: 13.

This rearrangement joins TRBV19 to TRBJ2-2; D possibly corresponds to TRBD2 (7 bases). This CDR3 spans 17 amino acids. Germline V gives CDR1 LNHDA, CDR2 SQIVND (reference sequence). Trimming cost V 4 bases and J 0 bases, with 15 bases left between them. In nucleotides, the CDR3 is TGTGCCAGTAGTAGGGGGCGGGGGCCCTCGAACACCGGGGAGCTGTTTTTT. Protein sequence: CASSRGRGPSNTGELFF.

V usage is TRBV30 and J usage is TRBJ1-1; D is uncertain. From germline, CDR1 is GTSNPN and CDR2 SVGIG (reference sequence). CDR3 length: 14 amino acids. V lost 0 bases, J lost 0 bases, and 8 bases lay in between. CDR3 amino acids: CAWSVFSLNTEAFF. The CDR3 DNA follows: TGTGCCTGGAGTGTTTTTTCTTTGAACACTGAAGCTTTCTTT.

CDR3: CASSPDYSSGNTIYF. CDR3 DNA sequence: TGTGCCAGCAGCCCTGATTATAGCTCTGGAAACACCATATATTTT. This chain connects TRBV7-3 to TRBJ1-3; D is ambiguous. This CDR3 contains 15 residues. The V end was cut by 5 bases, the J end by 0 bases, with 11 bases between. Germline CDR1 and CDR2: SGHTA and FQGTGA.

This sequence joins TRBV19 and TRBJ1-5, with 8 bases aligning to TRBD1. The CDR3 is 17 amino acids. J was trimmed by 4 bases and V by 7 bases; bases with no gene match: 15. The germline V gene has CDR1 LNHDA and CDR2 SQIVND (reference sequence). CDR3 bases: TGTGCCAGTACCGAAATCCGGACAGGGAGACTTAATCAGCCCCAGCATTTT. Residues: CASTEIRTGRLNQPQHF.

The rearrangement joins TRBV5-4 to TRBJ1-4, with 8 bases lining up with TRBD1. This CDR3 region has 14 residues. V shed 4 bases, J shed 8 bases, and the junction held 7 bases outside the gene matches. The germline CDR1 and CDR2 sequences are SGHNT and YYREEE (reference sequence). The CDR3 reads CASSPTGGREKLFF. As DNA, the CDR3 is TGTGCCAGCAGCCCTACAGGGGGTCGGGAAAAACTGTTTTTT.

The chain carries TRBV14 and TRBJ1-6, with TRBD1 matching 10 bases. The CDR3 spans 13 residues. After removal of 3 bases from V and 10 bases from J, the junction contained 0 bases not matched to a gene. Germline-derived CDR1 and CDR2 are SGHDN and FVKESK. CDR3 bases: TGTGCCAGCAGCCAGGACAGGGGGTCACCCCTCCACTTT. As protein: CASSQDRGSPLHF.